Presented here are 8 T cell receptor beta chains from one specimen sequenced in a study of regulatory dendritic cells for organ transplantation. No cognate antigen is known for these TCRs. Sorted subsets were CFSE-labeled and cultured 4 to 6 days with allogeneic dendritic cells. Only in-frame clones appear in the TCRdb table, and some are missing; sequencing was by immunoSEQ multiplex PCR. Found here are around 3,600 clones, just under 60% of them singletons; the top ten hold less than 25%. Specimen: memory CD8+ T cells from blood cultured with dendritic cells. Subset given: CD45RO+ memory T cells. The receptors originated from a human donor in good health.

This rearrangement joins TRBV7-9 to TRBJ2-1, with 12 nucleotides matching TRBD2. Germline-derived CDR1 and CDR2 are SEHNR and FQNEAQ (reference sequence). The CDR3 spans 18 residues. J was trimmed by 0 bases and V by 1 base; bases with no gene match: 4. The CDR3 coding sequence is TGTGCCAGCAGCTTAGGGTTGGGACTAGCGGGCTCCTACAATGAGCAGTTCTTC. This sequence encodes CASSLGLGLAGSYNEQFF.

The CDR3: CASSPRTRSILTDTQYF. The CDR3 DNA reads TGTGCCAGCAGTCCCAGAACAAGGAGTATTCTCACAGATACGCAGTATTTT. This chain joins TRBV27 and TRBJ2-3, with D unclear. In germline, CDR1 is MNHEY, CDR2 SMNVEV (reference sequence). Trimming pared 5 bases from V and 2 bases from J, leaving 20 bases between. This CDR3 region has 17 residues.

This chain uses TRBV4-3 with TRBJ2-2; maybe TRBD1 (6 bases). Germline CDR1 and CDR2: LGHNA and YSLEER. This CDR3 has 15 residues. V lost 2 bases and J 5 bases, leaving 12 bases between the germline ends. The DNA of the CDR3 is TGCGCCAGCAGCCAATCCAGGGGCTGGACCGGGGAGCTGTTTTTT. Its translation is CASSQSRGWTGELFF.

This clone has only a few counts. The CDR3 loop is CASSPGTSGGSYEQYF. For the CDR3, the DNA is TGTGCCAGCAGCCCAGGGACTAGCGGGGGATCCTACGAGCAGTACTTC. The chain is built from TRBV7-2 and TRBJ2-7, with 14 bases aligning to TRBD2. CDR3 length equals 16 residues. Germline CDR1 reads SGHTA; CDR2 reads FQGNSA. The V and J ends lost 5 bases and 1 base, in that order; junction bases with no gene match: 4.

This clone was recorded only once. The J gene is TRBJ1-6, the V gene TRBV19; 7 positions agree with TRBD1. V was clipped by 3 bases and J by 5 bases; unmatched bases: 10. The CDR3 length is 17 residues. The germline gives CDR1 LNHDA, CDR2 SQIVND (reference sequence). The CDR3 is CASSIKGMGQNNSPLHF. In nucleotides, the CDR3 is TGTGCCAGTAGTATTAAGGGTATGGGACAGAATAATTCACCCCTCCACTTT.

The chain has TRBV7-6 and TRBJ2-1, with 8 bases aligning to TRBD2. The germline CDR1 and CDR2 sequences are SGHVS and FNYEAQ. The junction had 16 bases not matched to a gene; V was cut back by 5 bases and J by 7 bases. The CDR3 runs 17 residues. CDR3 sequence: CASSLDPGTSGGNEQFF. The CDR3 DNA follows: TGTGCCAGCAGCCTCGATCCCGGGACTAGTGGTGGTAATGAGCAGTTCTTC.

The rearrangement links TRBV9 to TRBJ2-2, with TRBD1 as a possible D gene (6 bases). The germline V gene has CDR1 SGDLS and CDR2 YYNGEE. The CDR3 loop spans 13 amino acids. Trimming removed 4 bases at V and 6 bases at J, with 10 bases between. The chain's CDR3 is CASSNRDPGELFF. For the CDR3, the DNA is TGTGCCAGCAGCAACAGGGACCCCGGGGAGCTGTTTTTT. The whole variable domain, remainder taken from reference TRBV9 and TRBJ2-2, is DSGVTQTPKHLITATGQRVTLRCSPRSGDLSVYWYQQSLDQGLQFLIQYYNGEERAKGNILERFSAQQFPDLHSELNLSSLELGDSALYFCASSNRDPGELFFGEGSRLTVL.

The chain's CDR3 is CASSSDPPGSSYEQYF. The CDR3 DNA is TGTGCCAGCAGCTCCGACCCCCCGGGAAGCTCCTACGAGCAGTACTTC. The genes are TRBV7-8 and TRBJ2-7; the D gene is possibly TRBD2 (5 bases). The CDR3 is 16 amino acids. V lost 4 bases to trimming and J lost 0 bases, with 16 bases between them. The germline CDR1 and CDR2 sequences are SGHVS and FQNEAQ.